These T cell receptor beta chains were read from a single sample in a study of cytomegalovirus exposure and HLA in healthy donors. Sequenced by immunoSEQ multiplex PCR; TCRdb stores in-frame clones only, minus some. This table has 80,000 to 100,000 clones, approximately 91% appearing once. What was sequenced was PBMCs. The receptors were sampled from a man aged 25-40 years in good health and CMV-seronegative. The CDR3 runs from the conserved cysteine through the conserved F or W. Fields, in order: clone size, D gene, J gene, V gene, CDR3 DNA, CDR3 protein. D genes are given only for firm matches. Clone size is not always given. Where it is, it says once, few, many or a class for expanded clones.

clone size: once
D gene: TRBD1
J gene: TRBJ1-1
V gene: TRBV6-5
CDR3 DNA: TGTGCCAGCAGTTATTCTGGGCAGGGGGAATCGAGAGCTTTCTTT
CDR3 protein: CASSYSGQGESRAFF

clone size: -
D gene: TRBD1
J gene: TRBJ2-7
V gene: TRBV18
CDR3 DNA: TGTGCCAGCTCACCTGACGCAGGGGGCCGAGGTTTAAACGAGCAGTACTTC
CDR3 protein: CASSPDAGGRGLNEQYF

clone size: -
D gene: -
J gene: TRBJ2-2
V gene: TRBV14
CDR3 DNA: TGTGCCAGCAGCCTTAATACAGGGTCGAACACCGGGGAGCTGTTTTTT
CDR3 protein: CASSLNTGSNTGELFF

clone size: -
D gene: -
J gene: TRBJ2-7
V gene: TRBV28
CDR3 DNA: TGTGCCAGCATCCCTCACGACATTAGCGAGCAGTACTTC
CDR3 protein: CASIPHDISEQYF

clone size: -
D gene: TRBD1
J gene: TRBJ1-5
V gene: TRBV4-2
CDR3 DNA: TGTGCCAGCAGCCTCAACTCCGGGACAGGGGACCAGCCCCAGCATTTT
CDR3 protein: CASSLNSGTGDQPQHF

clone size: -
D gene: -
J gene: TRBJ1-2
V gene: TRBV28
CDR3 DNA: TGTGCCAGCAGTTTATTGAACAGGCCCTATGGCTACACCTTC
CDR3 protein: CASSLLNRPYGYTF

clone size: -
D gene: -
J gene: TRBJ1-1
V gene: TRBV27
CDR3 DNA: TGTGCCAGCTCCGGAGGGAGATTGCGGATAACTGAAGCTTTCTTT
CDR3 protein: CASSGGRLRITEAFF

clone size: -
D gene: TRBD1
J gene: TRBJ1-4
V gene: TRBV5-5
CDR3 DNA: TGTGCCAGCAGTCCAGGGGGCCCTACTAATGAAAAACTGTTTTTT
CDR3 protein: CASSPGGPTNEKLFF

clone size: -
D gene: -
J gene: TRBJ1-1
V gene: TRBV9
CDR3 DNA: TGTGCCAGCGGAACTCGGGGTCGCACTGAAGCTTTCTTT
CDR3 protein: CASGTRGRTEAFF

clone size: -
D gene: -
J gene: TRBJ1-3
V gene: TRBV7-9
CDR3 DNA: TGTGCCAGCATCCCCCCCAGGGTATCTGGAAACACCATATATTTT
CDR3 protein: CASIPPRVSGNTIYF

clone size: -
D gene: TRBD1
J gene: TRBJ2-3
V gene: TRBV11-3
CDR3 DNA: TGTGCCAGCAGCCTGGGTTACAGGGGGCCTCCCACAGATACGCAGTATTTT
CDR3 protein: CASSLGYRGPPTDTQYF

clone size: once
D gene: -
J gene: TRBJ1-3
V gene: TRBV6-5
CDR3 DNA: TGTGCCAGCAGATCCCCCGCAGGGCGTGGAAACACCATATATTTT
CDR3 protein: CASRSPAGRGNTIYF

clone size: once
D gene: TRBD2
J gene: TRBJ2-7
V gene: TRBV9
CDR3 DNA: TGTGCCAGCAGCAAGGGGACTAGCGGGAGTATTTACGAGCAGTACTTC
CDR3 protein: CASSKGTSGSIYEQYF

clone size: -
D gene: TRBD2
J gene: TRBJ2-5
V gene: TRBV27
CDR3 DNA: TGTGCCAGCAGCCGTGGCGGTAGCGGGAGAGGTGGAGAGACCCAGTACTTC
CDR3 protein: CASSRGGSGRGGETQYF

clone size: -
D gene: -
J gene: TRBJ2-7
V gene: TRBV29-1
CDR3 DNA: TGCAGCGTTCCGACAGATTATCCACCAGTGGGCTACGAGCAGTACTTC
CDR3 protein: CSVPTDYPPVGYEQYF

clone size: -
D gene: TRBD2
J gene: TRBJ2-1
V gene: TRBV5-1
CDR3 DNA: TGCGCCAGCAGCTCCACTAGCGGGAGGGCCCTTGAGCAGTTCTTC
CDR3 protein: CASSSTSGRALEQFF

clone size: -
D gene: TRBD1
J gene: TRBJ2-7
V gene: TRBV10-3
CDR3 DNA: TGTGCCACAGAGGACACGGGACAGGGTTCCTACGAGCAGTACTTC
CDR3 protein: CATEDTGQGSYEQYF

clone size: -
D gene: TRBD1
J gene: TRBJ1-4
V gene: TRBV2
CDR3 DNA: TGTGCCAGCAGGCAGGGGGTGGTAGCTGAAAAACTGTTTTTT
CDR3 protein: CASRQGVVAEKLFF

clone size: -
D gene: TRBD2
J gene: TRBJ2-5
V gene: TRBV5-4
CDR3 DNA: TGTGCCAGCAGCCCTCTAGCGGGGGGCGGGGAGACCCAGTACTTC
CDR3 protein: CASSPLAGGGETQYF

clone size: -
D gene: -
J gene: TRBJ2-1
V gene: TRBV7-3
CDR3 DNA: TGTGCCAGCAGCTTAAGTAGCGGATCCTCCTACAATGAGCAGTTCTTC
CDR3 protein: CASSLSSGSSYNEQFF

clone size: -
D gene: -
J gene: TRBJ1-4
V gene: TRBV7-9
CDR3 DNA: TGTGCCGGCCGCAGGGCCACTAATGAAAAACTGTTTTTT
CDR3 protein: CAGRRATNEKLFF

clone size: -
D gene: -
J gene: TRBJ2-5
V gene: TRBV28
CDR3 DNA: TGTGCCAGCAGTTTAAGCGGAATATACCAAGAGACCCAGTACTTC
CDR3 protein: CASSLSGIYQETQYF

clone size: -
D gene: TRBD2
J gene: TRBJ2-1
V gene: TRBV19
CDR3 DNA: TGTGCCAGTAGTATCGGGGCCGGGACTAGCGCGTGGCATGAGCAGTTCTTC
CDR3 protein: CASSIGAGTSAWHEQFF

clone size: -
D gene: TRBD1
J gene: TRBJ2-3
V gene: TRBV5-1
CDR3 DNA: TGCGCCAGCAGCGACAGGGTTGCTAGCACAGATACGCAGTATTTT
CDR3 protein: CASSDRVASTDTQYF

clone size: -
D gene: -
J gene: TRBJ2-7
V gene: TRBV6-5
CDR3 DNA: TGTGCCAGCAGTTACTCGGCGGCCTCCTACGAGCAGTACTTC
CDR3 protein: CASSYSAASYEQYF

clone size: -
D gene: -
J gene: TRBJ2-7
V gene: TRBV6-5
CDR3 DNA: TGTGCCAGCAGCATTCATAGCTCCTACGAGCAGTACTTC
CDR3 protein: CASSIHSSYEQYF

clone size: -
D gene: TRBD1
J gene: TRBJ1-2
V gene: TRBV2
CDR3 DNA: TGTGCCAGTCAACAGGGGGGCTATGGCTACACCTTC
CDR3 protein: CASQQGGYGYTF

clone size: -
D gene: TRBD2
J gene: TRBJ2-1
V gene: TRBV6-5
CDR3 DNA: TGTGCCAGCAGTTACACTAGCGGGAGGGCCTTTGGAGAGCAGTTCTTC
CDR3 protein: CASSYTSGRAFGEQFF

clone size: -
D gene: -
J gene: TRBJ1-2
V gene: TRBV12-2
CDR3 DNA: TGTGCAAGTCGCTTGGGGCGGGTTAAAGGGGACAGGGCTTTCTATGGCTACACCTTC
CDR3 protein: CASRLGRVKGDRAFYGYTF

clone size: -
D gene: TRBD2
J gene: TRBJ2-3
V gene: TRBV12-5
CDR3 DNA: TGTGCTAGTGGTTTGGTTAACCTAGCGGGAGTAACAGATACGCAGTATTTT
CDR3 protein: CASGLVNLAGVTDTQYF

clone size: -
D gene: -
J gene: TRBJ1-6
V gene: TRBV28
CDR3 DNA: TGTGCCAGCAGTTTATCAGGCAAACAGGGTCTATTTTATAATTCACCCCTCCACTTT
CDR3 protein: CASSLSGKQGLFYNSPLHF